This T cell receptor (beta chain) was identified in a study of cytotoxic CD8 clonotypes in ibrutinib-treated CLL. Turning to the study itself: Partial response was seen in approximately 25 patients and complete response in 2; after median around 69 months, about 14 stayed remitted, roughly 12 progressed.

Germline-derived CDR1 and CDR2 are SGHTA and FQGNSA. The CDR3 extends over 14 amino acids. The V gene end was trimmed by 5 bases and the J gene end by 7 bases; junction bases not matched to a gene: 8. This table comes from immunoSEQ multiplex PCR, and its TCRdb copy is limited to in-frame clones, with some not included. The sample has tens of thousands of clones; less than 70% are singletons. Material: PBMCs, obtained after 12 months of ibrutinib treatment. This sequence joins TRBV7-2 and TRBJ1-5, with 7 bases identical to TRBD1. This TCR came from a human donor with chronic lymphocytic leukemia. The CDR3 DNA reads TGTGCCAGCAGCCGGCGAGGGGGCCGGCAGCCCCAGCATTTT. Translation: CASSRRGGRQPQHF. The whole variable domain, remainder taken from reference TRBV7-2 and TRBJ1-5, is GAGVSQSPSNKVTEKGKDVELRCDPISGHTALYWYRQSLGQGLEFLIYFQGNSAPDKSGLPSDRFSAERTGGSVSTLTIQRTQQEDSAVYLCASSRRGGRQPQHFGDGTRLSIL.